Listed here are 17 T cell receptor beta chains from one sample, sequenced in a study of CD8+CD57+ T cells in acquired aplastic anemia (dated by TCRdb to 2017 to 2018). The sequencer listed for this sample is Illumina HiSeq 2000. Profiling of TCR beta VDJ combinations and CDR3 sequences used genomic DNA as the template. TCRdb trimmed public reads at Q25 via fastp, called clones via MiXCR and kept in-frame beta chains. When rows share a CDR3 protein, they turn into one entry using the most common DNA and genes. The sample profile shows more than 250,000 distinct CDR3 sequences; roughly 82% of them were found once. The top ten constitute over 35% of the sample. Expansion of CD8+CD57+ cells had been shown by flow cytometry in the patients chosen for sequencing. Sequenced: sorted CD4+, CD8+, or CD8+CD57+ T cells (not recorded which) from PBMCs. Receptors were obtained from a human donor with aplastic anemia.

The chain is built from TRBV7-9 and TRBJ2-3, with D possibly matching TRBD2 (5 bases). The CDR3 runs 15 residues. Trimming took off 5 bases at V and 9 bases at J, with 21 bases between the two ends. Germline CDR1 is SEHNR and CDR2 is FQNEAQ (reference sequence). This chain's CDR3 is CASSAERSGVNTQYF. The CDR3, as DNA: TGTGCCAGCAGCGCCGAAAGAAGCGGAGTGAACACGCAGTATTTT.

This clonotype was picked up one time. This chain connects TRBV2 to TRBJ2-3; 10 nucleotides line up with TRBD2. The trim removed 4 bases at V and 6 bases at J, leaving 7 bases unmatched. The CDR3 is 15 amino acids. Germline V lookup: CDR1 SNHLY, CDR2 FYNNEI. The CDR3 coding sequence is TGTGCCAGCAGTGGGCTAGCGGGAGCGAGCGATACGCAGTATTTT. The encoded protein is CASSGLAGASDTQYF.

The gene calls are TRBV29-1 and TRBJ1-1; D unclear. V gave up 5 bases and J gave up 1 base, with 8 bases separating them. The CDR3 totals 12 residues. Germline CDR1 SQVTM, CDR2 ANQGSEA. This CDR3 reads CSVWVSNTEAFF. The CDR3 DNA is TGCAGCGTTTGGGTATCGAACACTGAAGCTTTCTTT.

V and J are TRBV5-4 and TRBJ1-4; the D gene is possibly TRBD1 (6 bases). Per the germline V gene, CDR1 is SGHNT and CDR2 is YYREEE (reference sequence). Trimming stripped 5 bases from V and 4 bases from J, with 21 bases between. The length of the CDR3 is 17 residues. CDR3 residues: CASSDLGGEQINEKLFF. The DNA of the CDR3 is TGTGCCAGCAGTGACTTAGGGGGAGAACAAATTAATGAAAAACTGTTTTTT.

This chain joins TRBV15 and TRBJ1-1; D might be TRBD1 (6 bases). This CDR3 is 15 amino acids long. Germline V CDR1 and CDR2: LNHNV, YYDKDF (reference sequence). V dropped 0 bases and J dropped 14 bases, with 22 bases sitting between them. As DNA, the CDR3 is TGTGCCACCAGCAGAGATAGACAGGTGAGCATTGAGCAGTTCTTT. It yields the protein CATSRDRQVSIEQFF.

The rearrangement links TRBV24-1 to TRBJ2-7, with 7 bases aligning to TRBD2. There are 16 residues in the CDR3. V lost 3 bases and J lost 4; bases outside the gene matches: 11. CDR1 and CDR2 (germline): KGHDR, SFDVKD. The DNA for the CDR3 is TGTGCCACCAGTGATGTGCCGGGGGGTCCGCCGTACGAGCAGTACTTC. Protein sequence: CATSDVPGGPPYEQYF.

Notes on this clonotype: Compared with germline, one end of the junction differs, possibly owing to a read error. V is TRBV2 and J is TRBJ2-3; D gene unclear. Germline assignment: CDR1 SNHLY and CDR2 FYNNEI. This CDR3 spans 12 amino acids. The CDR3 protein is CSSRTCSDTQYF. The CDR3 nucleotides read TGCAGCAGCAGAACTTGCAGCGATACGCAGTATTTT.

CDR3 DNA sequence: TGTGCCAGCAGCTTTGATGGAGGTGCCACAGCCCTTTCCTACGAGCAGTACGTC. It yields the protein CASSFDGGATALSYEQYV. The V call is TRBV7-8, the J call TRBJ2-7; possible D gene TRBD2, 5 bases. The CDR3 has 18 amino acids. The V and J ends lost 3 bases and 1 base respectively, with 22 bases between them. Germline V gene sequence: CDR1 SGHVS, CDR2 FQNEAQ.

In the case of this clonotype: A junction end diverges from the germline sequence, so it may reflect a read error. The chain has TRBV24-1 and TRBJ2-3, with D perhaps TRBD2 (7 bases). Looked up from germline, CDR1 is KGHDR and CDR2 is SFDVKD. CDR3 length: 15 residues. The CDR3 DNA reads as TGTGCCAGCAGTGTCCTCGCGGGGGCTTGCGAGACGCAGTATTTC. Its translation: CASSVLAGACETQYF.

The gene calls are TRBV20-1 and TRBJ2-3; 10 positions agree with TRBD2. The CDR3 spans 14 residues. V shed 1 base, J shed 4 bases, and the junction held 2 bases outside the gene matches. CDR1 is DFQATT, CDR2 SNEGSKA, per germline (reference sequence). CDR3 in amino acids: CSARVAGGSDTQYF. The CDR3 DNA reads TGCAGTGCTAGAGTAGCGGGAGGTTCAGATACGCAGTATTTT.

This clonotype has only a few counts. V and J are TRBV7-8 and TRBJ2-7; D remains ambiguous. Trimming cost V 2 bases and J 1 base, with 21 bases left between them. Germline lookup yields CDR1 SGHVS and CDR2 FQNEAQ. The CDR3 is 18 amino acids. The CDR3 here is CASSLPPGATALSYEQYV. In DNA form, the CDR3 reads TGTGCCAGCAGCTTACCTCCAGGTGCCACAGCGCTTTCCTACGAGCAGTACGTC.

This clonotype has more than one count but fewer than ten. Compared with germline, one end of the junction differs, possibly owing to a read error. The chain carries TRBV7-8 and TRBJ1-2; no clear D. Germline assignment: CDR1 SGHVS and CDR2 FQNEAQ. This CDR3 is 13 amino acids long. The DNA for the CDR3 is TGTGCCAGCAGCTTAGCGGGTGCTCCCGGTACGCAGTTT. Amino acid sequence: CASSLAGAPGTQF.

On this clonotype itself: It is likely a read error, because the conserved phenylalanine at the end of the CDR3 is missing. It is unclear where the CDR3 begins or ends on the DNA, so no DNA is shown, and the CDR3 is as TCRdb lists it. The chain employs TRBV2 and TRBJ1-6; TRBD1 is the table's D call and was not checked against the DNA. Germline CDR1 SNHLY, CDR2 FYNNEI. The length of the CDR3 is 16 amino acids, counting both ends. CDR3 amino acids: CASGDGGTYTQYFGPC.

The rearrangement joins TRBV7-2 to TRBJ1-1, with D unresolved. The CDR3 spans 15 residues. Germline lookup yields CDR1 SGHTA and CDR2 FQGNSA. Between the trimmed V and J ends, which lost 3 bases and 14 bases, there was a span of 25 bases. The chain's CDR3 is CASSLAVSADYGDFF. The CDR3 DNA follows: TGTGCCAGCAGCTTGGCTGTGAGCGCCGACTATGGCGACTTCTTT.

V gene TRBV2 combines with J gene TRBJ2-3; D is possibly TRBD1 or TRBD2 (5 bases each). The CDR3 extends over 13 amino acids. The germline gives CDR1 SNHLY, CDR2 FYNNEI. V was pared by 8 bases and J by 7 bases, with 16 bases between. The CDR3 DNA is TGTGCCAGCGGGGACCTGGGCAAAAATACGCAGTATTTT. Its translation is CASGDLGKNTQYF.

Worth noting for this clonotype: A read error may account for a junction end that differs from germline. The V call is TRBV7-2, the J call TRBJ1-5, with D unresolved. In germline, CDR1 is SGHTA, CDR2 FQGNSA. This CDR3 has 13 residues. Here the CDR3 reads CASSATLSQPLHF. CDR3 bases: TGTGCCAGCAGCGCGACATTATCGCAACCCCTGCACTTT.

The chain combines TRBV5-4 with TRBJ2-3; unclear D gene. V lost 2 bases to trimming and J lost 6 bases, with 13 bases between them. Germline V gives CDR1 SGHNT, CDR2 YYREEE (reference sequence). This CDR3 comprises 14 residues. The CDR3 protein is CASSFPSGPDTQYF. DNA for the CDR3: TGTGCCAGCAGCTTTCCCTCGGGTCCCGATACGCAGTATTTT.